The entry that follows covers one T cell receptor (beta chain) sequence. The sample belongs to a study of T-cell reconstitution after alpha-beta-depleted transplantation in children. Unique molecular identifiers were incorporated during preparation of the TCRbeta library. TCRdb re-called the PCR reads through MiXCR, storing one row per CDR3 protein. This table holds 330,000 or so distinct CDR3 sequences, approximately 10% found once. Germline values: CDR1 SGHRS, CDR2 YFSETQ. The CDR3 is 14 residues long. Deletions cut 0 bases from V and 7 bases from J, with 13 bases between. Sequenced here: PBMCs from the stem cell graft donor, sampled from the stem cell graft. The gene calls are TRBV5-1 and TRBJ1-2; D possibly corresponds to TRBD1 (5 bases). This sequence originates from a human donor who donated a stem cell graft to a child with acute lymphoblastic leukemia. This chain's CDR3 is CASSLDRIAPGYTF. CDR3 sequence (DNA): TGCGCCAGCAGCTTGGACAGGATTGCACCTGGCTACACCTTC. Full variable domain (missing parts from reference TRBV5-1 and TRBJ1-2): KAGVTQTPRYLIKTRGQQVTLSCSPISGHRSVSWYQQTPGQGLQFLFEYFSETQRNKGNFPGRFSGRQFSNSRSEMNVSTLELGDSALYLCASSLDRIAPGYTFGSGTRLTVV.